The rows below give T cell receptor beta chains drawn from one sample of a study of blood T cell repertoires in COVID-19. Some clones are missing from TCRdb's copy, which holds only in-frame ones; the method was immunoSEQ multiplex PCR. The data contain about 44,000 clones, about 90% of them seen just once; the ten biggest clones take up around 20%. The sequencing input was peripheral blood. These receptors were obtained from an elderly woman in a cohort sampled during active or convalescent COVID-19. Each CDR3 is given with its conserved first and last residue. A D gene is named only where the DNA matches it firmly. Some rows mark clone size as missing; the rest say once, few, many or name a class of expanded clone.

v_call	j_call	cdr3_length	d_call	clone_size	cdr3_aa	cdr3_nt
TRBV5-1	TRBJ2-3	13	NA	NA	CASISGFTDTQYF	TGCGCCAGCATTTCAGGGTTCACAGATACGCAGTATTTT
TRBV7-6	TRBJ2-3	15	TRBD1	NA	CASSRTTGGVDTQYF	TGTGCCAGCAGCCGGACAACAGGGGGCGTCGATACGCAGTATTTT
TRBV10-3	TRBJ2-7	14	TRBD2	once	CAIRPGTSGYEQYF	TGTGCCATCAGGCCCGGGACTAGCGGCTACGAGCAGTACTTC
TRBV5-1	TRBJ2-3	14	NA	NA	CASSLAGNTDTQYF	TGCGCCAGCAGCTTGGCGGGGAACACAGATACGCAGTATTTT
TRBV7-2	TRBJ2-1	15	TRBD2	few	CASSPGTSAYNEQFF	TGTGCCAGCAGCCCGGGGACTAGCGCCTACAATGAGCAGTTCTTC
TRBV6-1	TRBJ1-2	14	NA	NA	CASSDGVPVYGYTF	TGTGCCAGCAGTGACGGGGTCCCGGTCTATGGCTACACCTTC
TRBV3-1/TRBV3-2	TRBJ1-6	15	NA	NA	CASSQDGAGNSPLHF	TGTGCCAGCAGCCAAGATGGGGCAGGCAATTCACCCCTCCACTTT
TRBV5-1	TRBJ2-3	14	NA	NA	CASSTAGMPDTQYF	TGCGCCAGCAGCACGGCAGGGATGCCAGATACGCAGTATTTT
TRBV6-5	TRBJ1-1	14	TRBD1	NA	CASITTGSKTEAFF	TGTGCCAGCATCACGACAGGGAGTAAGACTGAAGCTTTCTTT
TRBV3-1/TRBV3-2	TRBJ2-1	20	TRBD2	NA	CASSPRGASGPDGRYNEQFF	TGTGCCAGCAGCCCGCGGGGGGCTAGCGGACCTGACGGACGATACAATGAGCAGTTCTTC
TRBV11-3	TRBJ1-1	11	TRBD1	NA	CASSSDRGRVF	TGTGCCAGCAGCTCAGACAGGGGGCGAGTCTTT
TRBV28	TRBJ2-3	14	TRBD1	few	CASSTGQGTDTQYF	TGTGCCAGCAGTACAGGACAGGGTACAGATACGCAGTATTTT
TRBV19	TRBJ2-1	15	TRBD2	medium-sized	CASSRTSGGYNEQFF	TGTGCCAGTAGTCGGACTAGCGGGGGGTACAATGAGCAGTTCTTC
TRBV7-2	TRBJ2-1	17	TRBD1	NA	CASSLGSAGGSYNEQFF	TGTGCCAGCAGCTTAGGGTCGGCAGGGGGCTCCTACAATGAGCAGTTCTTC
TRBV12-3/TRBV12-4	TRBJ2-7	13	NA	NA	CASSLQGYYEQYF	TGTGCCAGCAGTTTACAGGGATACTACGAGCAGTACTTC
TRBV6-2/TRBV6-3	TRBJ1-2	15	NA	NA	CASSYSRQVNYGYTF	TGTGCCAGCAGTTACTCGAGACAGGTTAACTATGGCTACACCTTC
TRBV20-1	TRBJ2-7	13	NA	NA	CSASELSFYEQYF	TGCAGTGCTAGTGAACTTTCCTTCTACGAGCAGTACTTC
TRBV7-9	TRBJ1-1	13	NA	NA	CASNYGSVPEAFF	TGTGCCAGCAACTACGGGTCGGTCCCTGAAGCTTTCTTT
TRBV5-1	TRBJ1-2	14	NA	NA	CASSLSRGGYGYTF	TGCGCCAGCAGCTTGAGTCGAGGCGGCTATGGCTACACCTTC
TRBV4-2	TRBJ2-4	18	TRBD2	NA	CASSHTSGGGLAKNIQYF	TGTGCCAGCAGCCATACTAGCGGGGGGGGACTAGCCAAAAACATTCAGTACTTC
TRBV3-1/TRBV3-2	TRBJ1-2	17	TRBD1	once	CASSQVSLRAGGNGYTF	TGTGCCAGCAGCCAAGTTTCACTTCGGGCAGGGGGCAATGGCTACACCTTC
TRBV10-2	TRBJ1-2	13	NA	NA	CASSSDSIYGYTF	TGCGCCAGCAGCTCCGACAGCATCTATGGCTACACCTTC
TRBV5-4	TRBJ2-1	15	NA	NA	CASSRVPSSYNEQFF	TGTGCCAGCAGCCGGGTGCCATCCTCCTACAATGAGCAGTTCTTC
TRBV2	TRBJ1-5	15	TRBD1	NA	CASRPDREPYQPQHF	TGTGCCAGCAGGCCGGACAGGGAACCTTATCAGCCCCAGCATTTT
TRBV5-1	TRBJ2-1	16	TRBD2	few	CASSRTTSGDYNEQFF	TGCGCCAGCAGCCGTACGACTAGCGGGGATTACAATGAGCAGTTCTTC
TRBV6-5	TRBJ2-7	14	TRBD2	NA	CASSVTSGPYEQYF	TGTGCCAGCAGCGTCACTAGCGGGCCCTACGAGCAGTACTTC
TRBV6-5	TRBJ2-7	15	NA	NA	CASSYSGIRTDEQYF	TGTGCCAGCAGTTACTCCGGGATCCGGACCGACGAGCAGTACTTC
TRBV2	TRBJ1-3	14	NA	NA	CASSVQGAGNTIYF	TGTGCCAGCAGTGTACAGGGCGCTGGAAACACCATATATTTT
TRBV6-1	TRBJ2-7	16	TRBD2	NA	CASSEAMGEGNYEQYF	TGTGCCAGCAGTGAAGCTATGGGGGAGGGGAACTACGAGCAGTACTTC
TRBV7-2	TRBJ1-4	15	TRBD1	NA	CASSLAGTGGEKLFF	TGTGCCAGCAGCTTGGCCGGGACAGGGGGTGAAAAACTGTTTTTT
TRBV5-6	TRBJ1-1	14	TRBD1	NA	CASSLVSGGTEAFF	TGTGCCAGCAGCTTGGTGTCAGGGGGCACTGAAGCTTTCTTT
TRBV6-1	TRBJ1-2	14	TRBD1	NA	CASSDGAGGYGYTF	TGTGCCAGCAGTGATGGGGCAGGGGGCTATGGCTACACCTTC
TRBV27	TRBJ1-6	13	TRBD1	NA	CATARQGDSPLHF	TGTGCCACAGCCCGACAGGGTGATTCACCCCTCCACTTT
TRBV12-3/TRBV12-4	TRBJ1-5	12	NA	once	CASSLVGQPQHF	TGTGCCAGCAGTTTGGTGGGCCAGCCCCAGCATTTT
TRBV10-3	TRBJ1-2	14	TRBD1	once	CAISKEGQGAENTF	TGTGCCATCAGTAAAGAGGGACAGGGGGCTGAAAACACCTTC
TRBV7-6	TRBJ1-1	15	TRBD1	NA	CASSLEGQGGTEAFF	TGTGCCAGCAGCTTAGAAGGACAGGGAGGGACTGAAGCTTTCTTT
TRBV7-2	TRBJ1-3	14	NA	NA	CASSPRSSGNTIYF	TGTGCCAGCAGCCCCCGGAGCTCTGGAAACACCATATATTTT
TRBV7-2	TRBJ2-1	14	NA	NA	CASSLGGGFDEQFF	TGTGCCAGCAGCTTAGGGGGAGGCTTCGATGAGCAGTTCTTC
TRBV4-2	TRBJ2-7	20	TRBD2	NA	CASSQDRTSGGLTRIYEQYF	TGTGCCAGCAGCCAAGATCGGACTAGCGGGGGGCTAACCCGTATCTACGAGCAGTACTTC
TRBV3-1/TRBV3-2	TRBJ2-1	11	NA	NA	CASSPGNEQFF	TGTGCCAGCAGCCCGGGTAATGAGCAGTTCTTC
TRBV6-5	TRBJ2-1	14	TRBD2	NA	CASSLGLAGVKQFF	TGTGCCAGCAGTTTGGGACTAGCGGGAGTGAAGCAGTTCTTC
TRBV6-6	TRBJ1-1	14	TRBD1	NA	CAIRTGRMNTEAFF	TGTGCCATCAGGACAGGTCGGATGAACACTGAAGCTTTCTTT
TRBV7-2	TRBJ2-1	15	TRBD1	once	CASSPGQGGYNEQFF	TGTGCCAGCAGCCCCGGACAGGGGGGCTACAATGAGCAGTTCTTC
TRBV12-3/TRBV12-4	TRBJ1-3	12	NA	medium-sized	CASNGGKDTIYF	TGTGCCAGCAACGGAGGTAAAGACACCATATATTTT